The rows below give T cell receptor beta chains drawn from one sample of a study of blood T cell repertoires in COVID-19. Libraries were prepared by immunoSEQ multiplex PCR; TCRdb keeps only in-frame clonotypes and omits some of them. The table includes approximately 240,000 clones, roughly four fifths detected once. The material sequenced was PBMCs or T cells enriched from blood (not recorded which). The receptor set was obtained from a woman aged 40-49 years with acute COVID-19. CDR3s include the opening cysteine and the closing phenylalanine or tryptophan. D genes are given only for firm matches. Part of the rows lack a size; the others show once, few, many or a class for expanded clones.

clone_size,v_call,j_call,d_call,cdr3_nt,cdr3_aa
.,TRBV28,TRBJ1-1,.,TGTGCCAGCGCGATGCCAACAGGGTACACTGAAGCTTTCTTT,CASAMPTGYTEAFF
.,TRBV19,TRBJ1-1,.,TGTGCCAGTAGTACTCTGGGGGAGGGACGGAATGAAGCTTTCTTT,CASSTLGEGRNEAFF
.,TRBV14,TRBJ2-1,TRBD2,TGTGCCAGCAGCCAAGACGTCGGGAGGGTCCACAATGAGCAGTTCTTC,CASSQDVGRVHNEQFF
.,TRBV3-1/TRBV3-2,TRBJ2-5,.,TGTGCCAGCAGCCTTTCAGGGGAGACCCAGTACTTC,CASSLSGETQYF
.,TRBV9,TRBJ2-1,TRBD2,TGTGCCAGCAGCGTAGGACTAGCGGGAGACAATGAGCAGTTCTTC,CASSVGLAGDNEQFF
few,TRBV5-8,TRBJ1-1,TRBD1,TGTGCCAGCAGCTTGTTCGGGACAGGGTTGATCGCTTTCTTT,CASSLFGTGLIAFF
.,TRBV18,TRBJ2-3,TRBD2,TGTGCCAGCTCACCAGGGACTAGTAAAGATACGCAGTATTTT,CASSPGTSKDTQYF
.,TRBV7-2,TRBJ1-1,TRBD1,TGTGCCAGCAGTTATGCCGTGGGACAGGGGGAAGCTTTCTTT,CASSYAVGQGEAFF
once,TRBV7-2,TRBJ1-3,TRBD1,TGTGCCAGCAGCTTAACGGGACAGGGGCCGGGAAACACCATATATTTT,CASSLTGQGPGNTIYF
.,TRBV4-3,TRBJ2-4,.,TGCGCCAGCAGCCAAGATCGCCAGGGAAAAAACATTCAGTACTTC,CASSQDRQGKNIQYF
.,TRBV3-1/TRBV3-2,TRBJ1-2,TRBD1,TGTGCCAGCAGCCACTCGACAGGGCGGCACTATGGCTACACCTTC,CASSHSTGRHYGYTF
.,TRBV4-1,TRBJ2-1,TRBD2,TGCGCCAGCAGCCAAGACCAGGGACTAGCGTTATACAATGAGCAGTTCTTC,CASSQDQGLALYNEQFF
.,TRBV7-9,TRBJ1-4,TRBD1,TGTGCCAGCAGCTTCGCGATCAGGGGGTCATTCTATGAAAAACTGTTTTTT,CASSFAIRGSFYEKLFF
once,TRBV4-1,TRBJ1-3,TRBD1,TGCGCCAGCAGCCAAGGCGGACAGGGGTCGGGCTCTGGAAACACCATATATTTT,CASSQGGQGSGSGNTIYF
.,TRBV18,TRBJ1-2,.,TGTGCCAGCTCCCAAGGAGGGTCAAACTATGGCTACACCTTC,CASSQGGSNYGYTF
few,TRBV7-8,TRBJ1-5,.,TGTGCCAGCAGCGTCCATAGCAATCAGCCCCAGCATTTT,CASSVHSNQPQHF
.,TRBV11-2,TRBJ2-4,.,TGTGCCAGCAGCTTAGTAGGGTGGGACAAGTATCCCAAAAACATTCAGTACTTC,CASSLVGWDKYPKNIQYF
.,TRBV7-9,TRBJ2-7,TRBD2,TGTGCCAGCAGCTCTGGGGGGACTAGCGGGAGCAGCCACTACGAGCAGTACTTC,CASSSGGTSGSSHYEQYF
.,TRBV19,TRBJ2-7,TRBD1,TGTGCCAGTAGTAACCTACAGGGGGTTCCCTCCTACGAGCAGTACTTC,CASSNLQGVPSYEQYF
.,TRBV5-6,TRBJ2-3,.,TGTGCCAGCAGCTTGGTACCTTCAGGCTCGCAGTATTTT,CASSLVPSGSQYF
.,TRBV19,TRBJ2-1,.,TGTGCCAGTACTAGCAACCCCTACAATGAGCAGTTCTTC,CASTSNPYNEQFF
.,TRBV29-1,TRBJ1-2,TRBD1,TGCAGCGTTCCACTAGGACAGGGGAACTATGGCTACACCTTC,CSVPLGQGNYGYTF